These T cell receptor beta chains were read from a single sample in a study of blood T cell repertoires in COVID-19. Profiled with immunoSEQ multiplex PCR; TCRdb holds only in-frame clones, not every one. The data hold about 170,000 clones, with approximately 85% observed a single time. The sequenced sample was peripheral blood. The receptor source for this set is an elderly man with COVID-19, enrolled during active disease. Both conserved end residues are part of each CDR3. Fields, in order: V gene, J gene, CDR3 length, CDR3 protein.

TRBV25-1	TRBJ2-7	13	CASRPGSSYEQYF
TRBV5-1	TRBJ2-7	15	CASSFSSGGVREQYF
TRBV5-4	TRBJ1-3	15	CASSLGGTPGNTIYF
TRBV6-4	TRBJ1-5	16	CASRRDRYRSNQPQHF
TRBV7-2	TRBJ1-6	15	CASSPQGPYNSLLHF
TRBV6-1	TRBJ1-1	16	CASSDSGRLYYAEAFF
TRBV7-3	TRBJ1-6	14	CASSVSGVNSPLHF
TRBV7-9	TRBJ1-1	13	CASSFTGGPEAFF
TRBV18	TRBJ2-3	15	CASSELAGALDTQYF
TRBV7-2	TRBJ1-2	13	CASKSTAPYGYTF
TRBV11-3	TRBJ1-1	14	CASSLAVGGTEAFF
TRBV28	TRBJ2-3	13	CASSLGGEDTQYF
TRBV6-5	TRBJ1-1	14	CASSYGPGGTEAFF
TRBV5-1	TRBJ2-7	15	CASSWAGQGRDEQYF
TRBV5-5	TRBJ1-1	11	CASSLDREAFF
TRBV29-1	TRBJ2-1	14	CSAATGTAYNEQFF
TRBV5-1	TRBJ1-1	15	CASSLRGPTNTEAFF
TRBV5-1	TRBJ2-3	15	CASSWRGGATDTQYF
TRBV24-1	TRBJ1-2	14	CATSDPGQSYGYTF
TRBV19	TRBJ1-5	15	CASSMLLYSNQPQHF
TRBV29-1	TRBJ1-2	14	CSVEPIGGSNGYTF
TRBV19	TRBJ2-4	15	CASRTTGGLGNIQYF
TRBV25-1	TRBJ1-5	15	CASSEGSWGGQPQHF
TRBV7-2	TRBJ2-2	13	CASNTGNTGELFF
TRBV29-1	TRBJ2-5	12	CSASGTEETQYF
TRBV15	TRBJ2-2	15	CATSTFRAGAGELFF
TRBV10-3	TRBJ1-3	14	CAISDRSGGNTIYF
TRBV6-2/TRBV6-3	TRBJ2-7	17	CASSYSPRGRRFYEQYF
TRBV4-2	TRBJ1-2	14	CASSQAGQGDGYTF
TRBV18	TRBJ2-7	15	CASSPRGQLSYEQYF
TRBV5-4	TRBJ2-7	15	CASSQRQGSVDEQYF
TRBV11-2	TRBJ2-3	15	CASSLGQPSTDTQYF
TRBV5-5	TRBJ2-1	16	CASSSGAFRTYNEQFF
TRBV28	TRBJ1-6	15	CASSFSGVYNSPLHF
TRBV7-2	TRBJ1-1	14	CASSLFQANTEAFF
TRBV10-3	TRBJ2-3	17	CAISENLAGAFTDTQYF
TRBV4-1	TRBJ1-1	12	CASGHDGYEAFF
TRBV19	TRBJ2-5	13	CASSQTFGETQYF
TRBV7-2	TRBJ1-5	14	CASSRRGSNQPQHF
TRBV18	TRBJ1-1	13	CASSTTANTEAFF
TRBV11-2	TRBJ2-3	15	CASSLAGQGTDTQYF
TRBV19	TRBJ1-5	13	CASSITVHQPQHF
TRBV2	TRBJ2-3	12	CASSEISDTQYF
TRBV5-6	TRBJ1-2	13	CASSLGQNYGYTF
TRBV5-5	TRBJ1-4	16	CASSFYGTAGNEKLFF
TRBV2	TRBJ1-5	13	CASRPASTGPQHF
TRBV6-5	TRBJ1-1	15	CASRHDRGSLEVAFF
TRBV6-2/TRBV6-3	TRBJ2-3	12	CASSSLTDTQYF
TRBV2	TRBJ2-5	15	CASRRTSGTRETQYF
TRBV29-1	TRBJ2-3	14	CSTPGGSSTDTQYF
TRBV27	TRBJ2-3	14	CASSPRQGTDTQYF
TRBV19	TRBJ2-2	16	CASSISKWRTIGELFF
TRBV4-1	TRBJ2-1	18	CASSPIPGQGYLYNEQFF
TRBV5-1	TRBJ1-2	15	CASSLQGETNYGYTF